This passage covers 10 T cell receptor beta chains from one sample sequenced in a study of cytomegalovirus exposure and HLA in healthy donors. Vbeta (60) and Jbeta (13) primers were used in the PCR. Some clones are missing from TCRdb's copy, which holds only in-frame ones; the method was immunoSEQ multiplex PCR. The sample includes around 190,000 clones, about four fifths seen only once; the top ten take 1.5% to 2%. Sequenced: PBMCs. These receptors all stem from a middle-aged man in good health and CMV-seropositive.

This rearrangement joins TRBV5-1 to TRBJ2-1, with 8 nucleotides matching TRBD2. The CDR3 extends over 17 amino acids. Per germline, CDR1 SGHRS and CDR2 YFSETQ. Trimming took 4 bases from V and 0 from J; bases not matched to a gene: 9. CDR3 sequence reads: CASSLSIAGSSYNEQFF. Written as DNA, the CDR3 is TGCGCCAGCAGCCTGTCAATAGCGGGATCCTCCTACAATGAGCAGTTCTTC.

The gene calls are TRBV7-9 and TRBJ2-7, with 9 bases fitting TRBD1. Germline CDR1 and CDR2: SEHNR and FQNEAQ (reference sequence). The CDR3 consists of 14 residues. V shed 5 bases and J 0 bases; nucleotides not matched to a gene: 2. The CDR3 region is CASSPTGGSYEQYF. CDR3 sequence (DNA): TGTGCCAGCAGCCCGACAGGGGGCTCCTACGAGCAGTACTTC. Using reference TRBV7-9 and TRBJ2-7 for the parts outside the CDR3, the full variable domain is DTGVSQNPRHKITKRGQNVTFRCDPISEHNRLYWYRQTLGQGPEFLTYFQNEAQLEKSRLLSDRFSAERPKGSFSTLEIQRTEQGDSAMYLCASSPTGGSYEQYFGPGTRLTVT.

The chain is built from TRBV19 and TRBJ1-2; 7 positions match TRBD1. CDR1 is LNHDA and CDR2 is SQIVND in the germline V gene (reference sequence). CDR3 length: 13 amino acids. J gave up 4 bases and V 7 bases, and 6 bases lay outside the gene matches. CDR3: CASMRTGVYGYTF. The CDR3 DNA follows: TGTGCCAGTATGCGGACAGGCGTCTATGGCTACACCTTC.

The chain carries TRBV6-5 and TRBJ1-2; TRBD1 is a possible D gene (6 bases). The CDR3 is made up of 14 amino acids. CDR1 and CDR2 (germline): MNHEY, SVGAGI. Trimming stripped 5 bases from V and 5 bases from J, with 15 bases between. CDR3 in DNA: TGTGCCAGCAGTAAATCACAGGGCATTTATGGCTACACCTTC. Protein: CASSKSQGIYGYTF.

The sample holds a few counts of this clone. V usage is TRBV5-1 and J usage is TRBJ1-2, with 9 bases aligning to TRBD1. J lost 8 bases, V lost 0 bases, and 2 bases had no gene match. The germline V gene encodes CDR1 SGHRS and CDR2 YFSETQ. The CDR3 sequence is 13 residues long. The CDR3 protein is CASSLGQGEGYTF. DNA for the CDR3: TGCGCCAGCAGCTTGGGACAGGGGGAGGGCTACACCTTC.

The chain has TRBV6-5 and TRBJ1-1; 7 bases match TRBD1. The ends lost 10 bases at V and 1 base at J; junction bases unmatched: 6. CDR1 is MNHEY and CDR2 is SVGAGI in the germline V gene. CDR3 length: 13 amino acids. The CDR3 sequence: CATRQGRNTEAFF. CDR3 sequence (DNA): TGTGCCACTCGACAGGGACGGAACACTGAAGCTTTCTTT.

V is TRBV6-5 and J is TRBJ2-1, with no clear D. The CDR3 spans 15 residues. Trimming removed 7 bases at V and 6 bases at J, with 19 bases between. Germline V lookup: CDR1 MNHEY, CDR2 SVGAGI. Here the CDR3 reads CASKAFSYRSNEQFF. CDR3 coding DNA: TGTGCCAGCAAGGCCTTTAGTTATAGGAGCAATGAGCAGTTCTTC.

DNA for the CDR3: TGTGCCAGCAGCTTAGGAGGGCCGGGGGAGCAGTACTTC. This sequence encodes CASSLGGPGEQYF. This rearrangement joins TRBV5-8 to TRBJ2-7; D is possibly TRBD2 (6 bases). Germline assignment: CDR1 SGHTS and CDR2 YDEGEE. The V end lost 2 bases, the J end lost 7 bases, and 13 bases lay between the germline ends. This CDR3 comprises 13 residues. Drawing the rest from reference TRBV5-8 and TRBJ2-7, the complete variable domain is EAGVTQSPTHLIKTRGQQATLRCSPISGHTSVYWYQQALGLGLQFLLWYDEGEERNRGNFPPRFSGRQFPNYSSELNVNALELEDSALYLCASSLGGPGEQYFGPGTRLTVT.

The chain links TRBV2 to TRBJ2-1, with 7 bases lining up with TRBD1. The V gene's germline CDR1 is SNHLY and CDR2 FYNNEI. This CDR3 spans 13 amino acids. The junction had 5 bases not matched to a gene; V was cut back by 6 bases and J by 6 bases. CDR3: CASRRDRGNEQFF. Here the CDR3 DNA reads TGTGCCAGCAGACGGGACAGAGGCAATGAGCAGTTCTTC.

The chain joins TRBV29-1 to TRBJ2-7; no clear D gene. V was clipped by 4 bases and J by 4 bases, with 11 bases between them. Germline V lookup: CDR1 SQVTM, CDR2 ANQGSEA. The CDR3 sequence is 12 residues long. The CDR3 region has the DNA TGCAGCGTTGGTCATGTCGGTTACGAGCAGTACTTC. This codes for CSVGHVGYEQYF.